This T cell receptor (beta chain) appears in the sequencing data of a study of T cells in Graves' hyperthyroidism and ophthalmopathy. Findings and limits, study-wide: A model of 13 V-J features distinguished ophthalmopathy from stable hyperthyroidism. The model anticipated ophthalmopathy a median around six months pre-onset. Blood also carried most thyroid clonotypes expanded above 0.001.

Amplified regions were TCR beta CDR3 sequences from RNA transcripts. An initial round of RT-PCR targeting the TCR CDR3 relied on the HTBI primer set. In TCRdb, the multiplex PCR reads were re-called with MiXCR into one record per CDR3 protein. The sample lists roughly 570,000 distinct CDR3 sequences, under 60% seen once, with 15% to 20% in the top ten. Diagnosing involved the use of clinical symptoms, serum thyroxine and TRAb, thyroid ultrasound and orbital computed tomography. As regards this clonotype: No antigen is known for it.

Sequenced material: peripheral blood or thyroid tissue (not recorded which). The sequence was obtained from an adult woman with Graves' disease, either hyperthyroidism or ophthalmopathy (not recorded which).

The CDR3 bases are TGCAGTGCTAGAGAGACAGGCTTAAAAGATGGCTACACCTTC. Translated, it gives CSARETGLKDGYTF. The genes are TRBV20-1 and TRBJ1-2, with a tentative D call TRBD1 (6 bases). V shed 0 bases and J shed 6 bases, with 14 bases lying between them. CDR1 and CDR2 (germline): DFQATT, SNEGSKA (reference sequence). The CDR3 sequence is 14 residues long.